The clone carrying this T cell receptor (beta chain) was seen a single time. It was with 60 Vbeta and 13 Jbeta primers that the PCR ran. Some clones are missing from TCRdb's copy, which holds only in-frame ones; the method was immunoSEQ multiplex PCR. Among more than 85,000 clones listed, roughly 80% were seen once. The CDR3 has 18 amino acids. The germline CDR1 and CDR2 sequences are SGHAT and FQNNGV. The V and J ends lost 0 bases and 0 bases respectively, with 15 bases between them. This sample is part of a study of cytomegalovirus exposure and HLA in healthy donors. The source material was PBMCs. The sequence came from a woman between 45 and 60 years old in good health and CMV-seropositive. The chain links TRBV11-2 to TRBJ2-4; D unresolved. CDR3: CASSLEPKFTIAKNIQYF. The CDR3 DNA reads TGTGCCAGCAGCTTAGAACCGAAATTCACTATAGCCAAAAACATTCAGTACTTC.